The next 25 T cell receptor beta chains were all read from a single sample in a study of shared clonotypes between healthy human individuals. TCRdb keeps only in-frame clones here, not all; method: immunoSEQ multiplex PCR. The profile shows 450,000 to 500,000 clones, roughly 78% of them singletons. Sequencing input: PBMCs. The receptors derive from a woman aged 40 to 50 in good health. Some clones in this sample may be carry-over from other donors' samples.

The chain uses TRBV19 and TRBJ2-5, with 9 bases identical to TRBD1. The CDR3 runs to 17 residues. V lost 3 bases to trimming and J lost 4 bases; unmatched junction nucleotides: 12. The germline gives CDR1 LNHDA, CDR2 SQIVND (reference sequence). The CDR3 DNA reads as TGTGCCAGTAGTATTCGGGGACAGGGAAGGTCTGGAGAGACCCAGTACTTC. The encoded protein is CASSIRGQGRSGETQYF. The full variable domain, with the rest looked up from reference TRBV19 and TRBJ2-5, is DGGITQSPKYLFRKEGQNVTLSCEQNLNHDAMYWYRQDPGQGLRLIYYSQIVNDFQKGDIAEGYSVSREKKESFPLTVTSAQKNPTAFYLCASSIRGQGRSGETQYFGPGTRLLVL.

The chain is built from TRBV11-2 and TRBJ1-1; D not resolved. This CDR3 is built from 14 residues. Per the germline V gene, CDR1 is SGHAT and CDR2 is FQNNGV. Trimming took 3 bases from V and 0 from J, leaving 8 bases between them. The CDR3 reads CASSFFMMNTEAFF. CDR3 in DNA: TGTGCCAGCAGCTTTTTTATGATGAACACTGAAGCTTTCTTT.

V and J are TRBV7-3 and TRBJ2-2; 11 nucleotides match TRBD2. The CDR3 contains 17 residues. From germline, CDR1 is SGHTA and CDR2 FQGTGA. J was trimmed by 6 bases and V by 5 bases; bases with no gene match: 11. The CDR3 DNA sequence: TGTGCCAGCAGCCGCGGTAGCGGGAGGGCCTTCGCCGGGGAGCTGTTTTTT. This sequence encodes CASSRGSGRAFAGELFF.

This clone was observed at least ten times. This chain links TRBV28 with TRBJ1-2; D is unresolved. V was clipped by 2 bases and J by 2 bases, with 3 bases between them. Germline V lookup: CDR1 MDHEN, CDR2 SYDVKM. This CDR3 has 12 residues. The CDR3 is CASSLGNYGYTF. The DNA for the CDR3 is TGTGCCAGCAGTTTAGGGAACTATGGCTACACCTTC.

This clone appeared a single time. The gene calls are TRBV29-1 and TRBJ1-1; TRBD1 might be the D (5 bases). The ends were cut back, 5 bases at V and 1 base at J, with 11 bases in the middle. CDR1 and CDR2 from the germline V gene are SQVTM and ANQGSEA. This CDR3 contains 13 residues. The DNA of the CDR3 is TGCAGCGTTCGAGGGGCTGGGAACACTGAAGCTTTCTTT. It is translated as CSVRGAGNTEAFF. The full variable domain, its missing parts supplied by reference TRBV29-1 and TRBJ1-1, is SAVISQKPSRDICQRGTSLTIQCQVDSQVTMMFWYRQQPGQSLTLIATANQGSEATYESGFVIDKFPISRPNLTFSTLTVSNMSPEDSSIYLCSVRGAGNTEAFFGQGTRLTVV.

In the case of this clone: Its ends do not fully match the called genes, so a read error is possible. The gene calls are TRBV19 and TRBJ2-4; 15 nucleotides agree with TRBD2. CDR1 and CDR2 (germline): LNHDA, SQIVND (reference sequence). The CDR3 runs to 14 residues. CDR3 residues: CASSISGLAGGVVF. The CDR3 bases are TGTGCCAGTAGTATATCGGGACTAGCGGGAGGAGTAGTCTTC.

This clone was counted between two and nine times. DNA of the CDR3: TGCGCCAGCAGCTTGTCAGGGGTGATTGGATTGTACGAGCAGTACTTC. Protein product: CASSLSGVIGLYEQYF. The V and J genes are TRBV5-1 and TRBJ2-7; D might be TRBD1 (6 bases). Germline loops: CDR1 SGHRS, CDR2 YFSETQ. The CDR3 length is 16 residues. V shed 1 base and J shed 4 bases, with 18 bases lying between them.

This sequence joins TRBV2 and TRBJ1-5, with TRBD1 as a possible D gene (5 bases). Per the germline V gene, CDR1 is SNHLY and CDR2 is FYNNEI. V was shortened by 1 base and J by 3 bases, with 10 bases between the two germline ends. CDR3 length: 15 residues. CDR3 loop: CASSEGGGINQPQHF. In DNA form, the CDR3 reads TGTGCCAGCAGTGAAGGGGGGGGTATCAATCAGCCCCAGCATTTT.

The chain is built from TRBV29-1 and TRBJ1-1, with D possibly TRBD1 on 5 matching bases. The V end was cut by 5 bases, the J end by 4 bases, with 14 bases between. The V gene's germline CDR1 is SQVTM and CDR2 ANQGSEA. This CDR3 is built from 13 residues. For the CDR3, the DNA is TGCAGCGTTCATCCAGGGACGGGCACTGAAGCTTTCTTT. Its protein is CSVHPGTGTEAFF.

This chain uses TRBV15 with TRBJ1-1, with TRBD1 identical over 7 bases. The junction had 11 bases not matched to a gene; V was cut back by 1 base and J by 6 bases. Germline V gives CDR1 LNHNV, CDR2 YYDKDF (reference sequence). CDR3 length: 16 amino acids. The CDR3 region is CATSRGLTGRGAEAFF. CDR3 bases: TGTGCCACCAGCAGAGGGCTGACAGGGAGGGGTGCTGAAGCTTTCTTT. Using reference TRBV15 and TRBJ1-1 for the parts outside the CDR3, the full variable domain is DAMVIQNPRYQVTQFGKPVTLSCSQTLNHNVMYWYQQKSSQAPKLLFHYYDKDFNNEADTPDNFQSRRPNTSFCFLDIRSPGLGDTAMYLCATSRGLTGRGAEAFFGQGTRLTVV.

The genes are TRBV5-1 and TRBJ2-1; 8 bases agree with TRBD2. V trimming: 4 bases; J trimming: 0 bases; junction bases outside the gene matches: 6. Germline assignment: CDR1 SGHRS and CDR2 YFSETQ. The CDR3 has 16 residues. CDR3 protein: CASSQTSGSSYNEQFF. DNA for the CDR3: TGCGCCAGCAGCCAAACTAGCGGTAGCTCCTACAATGAGCAGTTCTTC.

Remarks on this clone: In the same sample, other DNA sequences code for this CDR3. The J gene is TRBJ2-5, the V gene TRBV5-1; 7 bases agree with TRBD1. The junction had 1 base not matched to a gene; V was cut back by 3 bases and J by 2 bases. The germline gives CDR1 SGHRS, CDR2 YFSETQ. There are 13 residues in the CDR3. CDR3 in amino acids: CASSWDSQETQYF. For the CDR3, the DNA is TGCGCCAGCAGCTGGGACAGTCAAGAGACCCAGTACTTC.

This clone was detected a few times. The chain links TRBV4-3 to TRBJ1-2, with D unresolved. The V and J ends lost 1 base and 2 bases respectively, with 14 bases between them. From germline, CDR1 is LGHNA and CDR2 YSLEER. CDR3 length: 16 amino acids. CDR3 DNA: TGCGCCAGCAGCCAAGGGGTGGGCCGTGGAAACTATGGCTACACCTTC. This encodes CASSQGVGRGNYGYTF.

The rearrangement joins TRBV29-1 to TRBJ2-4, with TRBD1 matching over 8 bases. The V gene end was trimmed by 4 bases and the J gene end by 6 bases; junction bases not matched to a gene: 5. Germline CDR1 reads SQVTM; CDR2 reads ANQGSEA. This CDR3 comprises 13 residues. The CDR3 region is CSVGTGWANIQYF. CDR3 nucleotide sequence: TGCAGCGTTGGGACAGGGTGGGCAAACATTCAGTACTTC.

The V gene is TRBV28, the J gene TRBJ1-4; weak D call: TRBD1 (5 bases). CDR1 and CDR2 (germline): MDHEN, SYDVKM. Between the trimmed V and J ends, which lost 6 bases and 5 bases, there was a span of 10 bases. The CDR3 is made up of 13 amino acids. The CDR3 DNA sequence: TGTGCCAGCAGATGGGACGGGAATGAAAAACTGTTTTTT. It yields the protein CASRWDGNEKLFF.

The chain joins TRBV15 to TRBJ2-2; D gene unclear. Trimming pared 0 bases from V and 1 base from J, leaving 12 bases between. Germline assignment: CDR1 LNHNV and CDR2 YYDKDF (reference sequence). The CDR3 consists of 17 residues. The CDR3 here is CATSRDLEVMNTGELFF. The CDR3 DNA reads TGTGCCACCAGCAGAGATTTGGAAGTGATGAACACCGGGGAGCTGTTTTTT.

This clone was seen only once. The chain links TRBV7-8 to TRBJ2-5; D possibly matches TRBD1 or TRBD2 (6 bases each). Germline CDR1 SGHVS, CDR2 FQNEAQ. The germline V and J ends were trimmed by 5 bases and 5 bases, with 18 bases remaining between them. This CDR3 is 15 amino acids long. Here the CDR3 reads CASSQSPGARETQYF. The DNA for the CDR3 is TGTGCCAGCAGCCAAAGCCCGGGGGCAAGGGAGACCCAGTACTTC.

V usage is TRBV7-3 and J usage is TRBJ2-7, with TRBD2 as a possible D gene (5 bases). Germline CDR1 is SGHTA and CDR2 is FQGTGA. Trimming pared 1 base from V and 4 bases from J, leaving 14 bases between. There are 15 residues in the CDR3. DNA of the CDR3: TGTGCCAGCAGCTTAAATCACGGAGGCCAATACGAGCAGTACTTC. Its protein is CASSLNHGGQYEQYF. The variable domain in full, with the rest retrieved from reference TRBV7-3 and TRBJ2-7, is GAGVSQTPSNKVTEKGKYVELRCDPISGHTALYWYRQSLGQGPEFLIYFQGTGAADDSGLPNDRFFAVRPEGSVSTLKIQRTERGDSAVYLCASSLNHGGQYEQYFGPGTRLTVT.

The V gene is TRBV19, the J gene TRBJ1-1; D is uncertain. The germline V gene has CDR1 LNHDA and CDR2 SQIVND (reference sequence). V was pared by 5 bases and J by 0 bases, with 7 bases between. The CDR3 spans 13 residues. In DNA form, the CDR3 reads TGTGCCAGTAGTCAGTACATGAACACTGAAGCTTTCTTT. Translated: CASSQYMNTEAFF.

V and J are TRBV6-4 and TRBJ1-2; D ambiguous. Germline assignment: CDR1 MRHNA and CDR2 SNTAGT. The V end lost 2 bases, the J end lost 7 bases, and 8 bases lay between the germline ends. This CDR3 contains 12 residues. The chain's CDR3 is CASSDGRFGYTF. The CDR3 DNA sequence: TGTGCCAGCAGTGACGGGCGGTTTGGCTACACCTTC.

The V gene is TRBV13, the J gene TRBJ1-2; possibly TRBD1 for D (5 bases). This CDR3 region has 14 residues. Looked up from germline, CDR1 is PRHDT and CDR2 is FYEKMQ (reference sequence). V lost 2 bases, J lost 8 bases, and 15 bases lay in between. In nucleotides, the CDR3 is TGTGCCAGCAGCTTAAGGGGAGAGGTGAGGGGCTACACCTTC. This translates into CASSLRGEVRGYTF.

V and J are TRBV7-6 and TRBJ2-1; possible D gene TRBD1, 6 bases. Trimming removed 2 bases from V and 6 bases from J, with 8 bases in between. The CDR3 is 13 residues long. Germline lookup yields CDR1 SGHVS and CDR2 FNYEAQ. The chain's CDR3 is CASSLTGTNEQFF. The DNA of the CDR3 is TGTGCCAGCAGCTTAACAGGGACCAATGAGCAGTTCTTC.

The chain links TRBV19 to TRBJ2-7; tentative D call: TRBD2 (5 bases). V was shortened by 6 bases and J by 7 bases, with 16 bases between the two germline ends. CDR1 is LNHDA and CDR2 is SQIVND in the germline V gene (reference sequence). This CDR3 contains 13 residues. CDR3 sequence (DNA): TGTGCCAGTAGGTCAGGAGCCGGCGGGGAGCAGTACTTC. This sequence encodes CASRSGAGGEQYF.

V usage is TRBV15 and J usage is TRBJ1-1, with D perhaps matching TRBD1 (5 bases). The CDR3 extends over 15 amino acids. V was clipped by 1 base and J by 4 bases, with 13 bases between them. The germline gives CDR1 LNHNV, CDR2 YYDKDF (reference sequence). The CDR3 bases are TGTGCCACCAGCAGAGTGGTCGGGGGTGCCACTGAAGCTTTCTTT. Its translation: CATSRVVGGATEAFF.

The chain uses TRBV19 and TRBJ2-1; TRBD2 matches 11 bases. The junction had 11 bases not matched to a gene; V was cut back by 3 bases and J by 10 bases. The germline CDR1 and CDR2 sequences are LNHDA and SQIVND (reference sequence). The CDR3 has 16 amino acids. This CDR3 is CASSITPSTSGGEQFF. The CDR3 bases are TGTGCCAGTAGTATCACCCCCTCTACTAGCGGGGGAGAGCAGTTCTTC.